Below, one TCR beta chain is given with its context. Its target is not known. The ViraFEST assay expanded antigen-specific CD4+ T cells with viral peptide pools before sequencing. Between days 10 and 11 of culture, CD4+ T cells were separated out. Their SARS-CoV-2 infection, verified by PCR, occurred between March and December 2020. The cohort was immunized with two doses of either the BNT162b2 or mRNA-1273 vaccine. Days 3 and 7 saw half the medium replaced with IL-2 medium. This sample is part of a study of vaccination effects on CD4 cells after COVID-19. Study summary: A few convalescent patients were sampled early and late after vaccination. Samples gathered post-vaccine arrived a median of 72 days past the second dose.

V lost 2 bases, J lost 6 bases, and 12 bases lay in between. Per the germline V gene, CDR1 is MNHEY and CDR2 is SMNVEV (reference sequence). This CDR3 region has 14 residues. The repertoire was sequenced with immunoSEQ multiplex PCR; TCRdb's copy has only in-frame clones and lacks some. The sample contains roughly 17,000 clones, about 70% of which appear only once. Study results and limitations: The study enrolled few convalescent patients and sampled no early post-infection timepoints.

The material sequenced was CD4+ T cells from PBMCs cultured with SARS-CoV-2 spike peptides, taken after COVID-19 vaccination. V and J are TRBV27 and TRBJ2-3; D remains unclear. This sequence originates from a human donor who had a prior SARS-CoV-2 infection. CDR3 protein: CASSLVGLADTQYF. The CDR3 DNA follows: TGTGCCAGCAGTTTAGTCGGGCTGGCGGATACGCAGTATTTT.